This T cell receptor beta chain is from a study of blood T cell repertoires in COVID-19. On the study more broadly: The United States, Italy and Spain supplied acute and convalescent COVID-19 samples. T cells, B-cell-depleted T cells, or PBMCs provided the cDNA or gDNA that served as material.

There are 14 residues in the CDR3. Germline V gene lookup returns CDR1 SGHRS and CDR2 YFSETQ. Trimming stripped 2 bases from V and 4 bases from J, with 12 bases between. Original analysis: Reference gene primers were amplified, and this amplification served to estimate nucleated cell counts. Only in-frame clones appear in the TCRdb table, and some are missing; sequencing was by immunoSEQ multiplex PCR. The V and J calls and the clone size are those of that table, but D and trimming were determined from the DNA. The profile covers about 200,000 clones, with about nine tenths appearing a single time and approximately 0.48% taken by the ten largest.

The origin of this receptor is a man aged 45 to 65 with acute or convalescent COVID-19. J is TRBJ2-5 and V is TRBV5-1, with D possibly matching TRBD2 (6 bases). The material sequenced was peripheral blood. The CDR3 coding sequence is TGCGCCAGCAGCTTAACGGGAGAGGGAGAGACCCAGTACTTC. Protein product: CASSLTGEGETQYF.